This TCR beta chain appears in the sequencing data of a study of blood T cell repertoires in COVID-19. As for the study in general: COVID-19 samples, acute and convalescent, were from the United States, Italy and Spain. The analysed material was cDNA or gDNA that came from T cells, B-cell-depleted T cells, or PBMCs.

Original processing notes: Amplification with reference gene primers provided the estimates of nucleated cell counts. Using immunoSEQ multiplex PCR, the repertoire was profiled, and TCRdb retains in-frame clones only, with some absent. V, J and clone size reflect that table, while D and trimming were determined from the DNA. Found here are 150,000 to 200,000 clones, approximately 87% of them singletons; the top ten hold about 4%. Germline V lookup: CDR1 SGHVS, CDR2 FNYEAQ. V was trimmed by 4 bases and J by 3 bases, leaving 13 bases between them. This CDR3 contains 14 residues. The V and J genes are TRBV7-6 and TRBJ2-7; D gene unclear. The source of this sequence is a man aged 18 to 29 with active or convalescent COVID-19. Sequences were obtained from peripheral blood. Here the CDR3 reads CASSSGDKIYEQYF. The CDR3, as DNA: TGTGCCAGCAGCTCCGGCGACAAGATCTACGAGCAGTACTTC.